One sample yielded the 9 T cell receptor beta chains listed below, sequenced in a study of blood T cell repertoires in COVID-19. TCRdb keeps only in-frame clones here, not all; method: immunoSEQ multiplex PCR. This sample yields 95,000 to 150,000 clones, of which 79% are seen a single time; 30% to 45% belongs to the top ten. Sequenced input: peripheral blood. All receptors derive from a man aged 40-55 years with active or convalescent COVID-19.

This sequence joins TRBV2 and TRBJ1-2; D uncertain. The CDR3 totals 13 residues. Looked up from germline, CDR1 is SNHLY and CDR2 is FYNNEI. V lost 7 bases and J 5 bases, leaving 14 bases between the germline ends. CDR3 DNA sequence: TGTGCCAGCACCTATGAGGGAGATTATGGCTACACCTTC. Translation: CASTYEGDYGYTF.

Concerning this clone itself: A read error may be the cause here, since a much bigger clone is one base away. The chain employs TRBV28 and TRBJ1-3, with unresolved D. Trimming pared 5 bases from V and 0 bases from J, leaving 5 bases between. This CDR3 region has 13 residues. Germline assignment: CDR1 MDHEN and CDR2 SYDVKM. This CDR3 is CASSENSGNTIYF. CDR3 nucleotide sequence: TGTGCCAGCAGTGAGAACTCTGGAAACACCATATATTTT.

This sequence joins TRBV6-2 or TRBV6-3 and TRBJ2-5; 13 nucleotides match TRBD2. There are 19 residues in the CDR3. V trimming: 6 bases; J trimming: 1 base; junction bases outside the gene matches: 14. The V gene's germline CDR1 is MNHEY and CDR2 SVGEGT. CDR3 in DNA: TGTGCCAGCAGCCAACCCCTGATAGGACTAGCGGGGGTCCAAGAGACCCAGTACTTC. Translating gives CASSQPLIGLAGVQETQYF.

The CDR3 sequence: CAWSVASGWTGELFF. The CDR3 nucleotides read TGTGCCTGGAGTGTAGCGTCAGGGTGGACCGGGGAGCTGTTTTTT. The gene calls are TRBV30 and TRBJ2-2; D possibly corresponds to TRBD1 (5 bases). CDR1 GTSNPN and CDR2 SVGIG come from the germline V gene (reference sequence). This CDR3 comprises 15 residues. V lost 0 bases and J lost 5, with 13 bases in between.

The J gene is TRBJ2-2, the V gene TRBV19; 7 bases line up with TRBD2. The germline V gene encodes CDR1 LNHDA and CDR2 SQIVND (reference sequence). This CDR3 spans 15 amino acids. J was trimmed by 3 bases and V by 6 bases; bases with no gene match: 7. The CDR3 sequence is CASRVGGDYTGELFF. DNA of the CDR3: TGTGCCAGTAGGGTGGGAGGGGATTACACCGGGGAGCTGTTTTTT.

CDR3: CASSQVGEGGNTEAFF. As DNA, the CDR3 is TGCGCCAGCAGCCAAGTAGGGGAGGGGGGGAACACTGAAGCTTTCTTT. The genes are TRBV4-1 and TRBJ1-1, with D perhaps matching TRBD1 (6 bases). The length of the CDR3 is 16 residues. V was trimmed by 1 base and J by 1 base, leaving 13 bases between them. Germline-derived CDR1 and CDR2 are MGHRA and YSYEKL.

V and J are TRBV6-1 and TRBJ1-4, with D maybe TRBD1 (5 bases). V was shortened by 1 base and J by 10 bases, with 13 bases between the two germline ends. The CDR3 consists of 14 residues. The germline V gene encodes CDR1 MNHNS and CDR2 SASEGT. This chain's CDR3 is CASSEEGGVIKLFF. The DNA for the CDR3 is TGTGCCAGCAGTGAAGAGGGAGGGGTTATAAAACTGTTTTTT.

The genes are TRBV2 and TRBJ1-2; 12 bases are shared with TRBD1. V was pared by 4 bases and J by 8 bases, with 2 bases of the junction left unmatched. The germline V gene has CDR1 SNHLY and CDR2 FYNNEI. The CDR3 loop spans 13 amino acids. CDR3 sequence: CASSVGQGAGYTF. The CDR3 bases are TGTGCCAGCAGTGTGGGACAGGGGGCAGGCTACACCTTC.

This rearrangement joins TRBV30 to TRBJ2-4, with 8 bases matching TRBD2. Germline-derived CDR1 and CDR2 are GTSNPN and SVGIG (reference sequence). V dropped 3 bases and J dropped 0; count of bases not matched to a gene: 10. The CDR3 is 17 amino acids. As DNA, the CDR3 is TGTGCCTGGAGGACGAATAGCGGGAACCTAGCCAAAAACATTCAGTACTTC. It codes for CAWRTNSGNLAKNIQYF.